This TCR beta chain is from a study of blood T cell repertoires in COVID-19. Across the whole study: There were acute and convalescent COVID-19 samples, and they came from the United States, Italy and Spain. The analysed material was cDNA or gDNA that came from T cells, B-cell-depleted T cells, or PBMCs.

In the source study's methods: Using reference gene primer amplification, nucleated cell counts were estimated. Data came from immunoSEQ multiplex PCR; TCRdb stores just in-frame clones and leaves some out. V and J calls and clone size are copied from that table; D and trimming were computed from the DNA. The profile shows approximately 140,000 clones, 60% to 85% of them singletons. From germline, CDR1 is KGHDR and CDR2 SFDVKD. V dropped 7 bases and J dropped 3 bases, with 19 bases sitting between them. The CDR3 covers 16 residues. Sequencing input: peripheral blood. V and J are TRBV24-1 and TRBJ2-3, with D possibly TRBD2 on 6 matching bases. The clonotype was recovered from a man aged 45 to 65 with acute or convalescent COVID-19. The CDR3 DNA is TGTGCCACCAGCGCCGGTGGAGGGGCTCGGACAGATACGCAGTATTTT. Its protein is CATSAGGGARTDTQYF.